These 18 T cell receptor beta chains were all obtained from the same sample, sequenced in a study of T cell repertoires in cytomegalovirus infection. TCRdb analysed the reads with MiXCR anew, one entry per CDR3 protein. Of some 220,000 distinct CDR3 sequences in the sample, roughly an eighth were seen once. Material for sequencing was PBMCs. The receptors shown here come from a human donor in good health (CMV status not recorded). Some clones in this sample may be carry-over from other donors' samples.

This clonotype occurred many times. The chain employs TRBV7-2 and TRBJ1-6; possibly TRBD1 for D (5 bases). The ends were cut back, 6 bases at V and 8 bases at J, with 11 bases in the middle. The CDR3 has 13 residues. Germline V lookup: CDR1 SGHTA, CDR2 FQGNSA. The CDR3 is CASRGTGDSPLHF. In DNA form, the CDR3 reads TGTGCCAGCAGGGGGACGGGGGATTCACCCCTCCACTTT.

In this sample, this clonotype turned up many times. CDR3 nucleotide sequence: TGTGCCAGCAGCTTAGGGAGGGGCCGGACAGGGTTAGCCAAAAACATTCAGTACTTC. This gives the protein CASSLGRGRTGLAKNIQYF. The V call is TRBV7-6, the J call TRBJ2-4, with 8 bases lining up with TRBD1. Germline V gives CDR1 SGHVS, CDR2 FNYEAQ. V lost 1 base, J lost 0 bases, and 11 bases stayed unmatched. CDR3 length: 19 residues.

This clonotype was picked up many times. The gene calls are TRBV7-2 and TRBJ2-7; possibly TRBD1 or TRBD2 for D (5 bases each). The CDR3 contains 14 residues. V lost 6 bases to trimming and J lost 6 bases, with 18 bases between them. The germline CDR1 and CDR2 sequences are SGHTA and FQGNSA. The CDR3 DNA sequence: TGTGCCAGCAGGATTTTCCCGGGACGAGTCGAGCAGTACTTC. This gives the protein CASRIFPGRVEQYF.

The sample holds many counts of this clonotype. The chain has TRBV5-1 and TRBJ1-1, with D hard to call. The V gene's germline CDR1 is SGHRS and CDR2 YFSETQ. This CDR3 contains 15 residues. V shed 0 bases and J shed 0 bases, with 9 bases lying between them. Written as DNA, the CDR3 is TGCGCCAGCAGCTTGGAGCCGGAGATGAACACTGAAGCTTTCTTT. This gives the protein CASSLEPEMNTEAFF. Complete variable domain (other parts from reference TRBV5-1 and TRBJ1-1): KAGVTQTPRYLIKTRGQQVTLSCSPISGHRSVSWYQQTPGQGLQFLFEYFSETQRNKGNFPGRFSGRQFSNSRSEMNVSTLELGDSALYLCASSLEPEMNTEAFFGQGTRLTVV.

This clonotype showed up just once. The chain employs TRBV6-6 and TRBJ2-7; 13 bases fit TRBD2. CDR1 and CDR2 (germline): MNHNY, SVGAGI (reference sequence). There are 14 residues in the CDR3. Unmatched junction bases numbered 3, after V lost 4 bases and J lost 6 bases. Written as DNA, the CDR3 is TGTGCCAGCAGTTCGGGACTAGCGGGACTCGAGCAGTACTTC. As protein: CASSSGLAGLEQYF.

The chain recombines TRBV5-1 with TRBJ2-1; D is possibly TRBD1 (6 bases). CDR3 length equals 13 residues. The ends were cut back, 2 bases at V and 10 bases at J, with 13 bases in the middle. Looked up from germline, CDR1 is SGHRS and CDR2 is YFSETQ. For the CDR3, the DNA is TGCGCCAGCAGCTTCGGACAGTCGTCCGAGCAGTTCTTC. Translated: CASSFGQSSEQFF. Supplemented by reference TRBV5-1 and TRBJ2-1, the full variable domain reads KAGVTQTPRYLIKTRGQQVTLSCSPISGHRSVSWYQQTPGQGLQFLFEYFSETQRNKGNFPGRFSGRQFSNSRSEMNVSTLELGDSALYLCASSFGQSSEQFFGPGTRLTVL.

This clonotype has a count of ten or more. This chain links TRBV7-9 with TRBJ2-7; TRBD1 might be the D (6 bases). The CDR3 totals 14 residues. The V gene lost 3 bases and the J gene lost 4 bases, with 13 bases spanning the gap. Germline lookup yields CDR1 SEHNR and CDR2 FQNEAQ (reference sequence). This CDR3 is CASSFPSGQYEQYF. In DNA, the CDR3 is TGTGCCAGCAGCTTCCCGTCTGGACAGTACGAGCAGTACTTC.

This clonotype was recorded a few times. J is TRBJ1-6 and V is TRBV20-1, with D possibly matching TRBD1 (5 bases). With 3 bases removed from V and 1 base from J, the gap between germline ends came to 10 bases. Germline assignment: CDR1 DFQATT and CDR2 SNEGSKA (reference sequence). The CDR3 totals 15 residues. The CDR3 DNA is TGCAGTGCTAGGGGGGGTTGGTCCTATAATTCACCCCTCCACTTT. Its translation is CSARGGWSYNSPLHF.

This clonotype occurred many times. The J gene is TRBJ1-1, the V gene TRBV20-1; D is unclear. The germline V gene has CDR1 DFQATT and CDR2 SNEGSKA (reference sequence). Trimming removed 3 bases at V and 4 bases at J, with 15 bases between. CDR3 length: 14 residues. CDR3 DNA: TGCAGTGCTAGGGACCCTTCGACCATCACTGAAGCTTTCTTT. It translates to CSARDPSTITEAFF.

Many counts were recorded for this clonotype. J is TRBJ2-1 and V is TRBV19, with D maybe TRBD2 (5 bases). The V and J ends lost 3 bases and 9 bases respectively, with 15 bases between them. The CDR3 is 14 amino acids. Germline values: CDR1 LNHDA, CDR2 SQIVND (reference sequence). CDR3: CASSIIRGRSEQFF. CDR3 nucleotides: TGTGCCAGTAGTATTATTCGGGGTCGAAGTGAGCAGTTCTTC.

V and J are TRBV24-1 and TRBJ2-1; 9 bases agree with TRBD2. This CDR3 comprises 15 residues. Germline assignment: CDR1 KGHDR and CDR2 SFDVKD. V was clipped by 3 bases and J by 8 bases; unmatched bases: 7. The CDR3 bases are TGTGCCACCAGTGATCCTAGCGGGGCGGACGATGAGCAGTTCTTC. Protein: CATSDPSGADDEQFF.

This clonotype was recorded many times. As DNA, the CDR3 is TGCGCCAGCAGCTCGTACAGGGGCAAGGATGAGCAGTTCTTC. This encodes CASSSYRGKDEQFF. The rearrangement links TRBV4-1 to TRBJ2-1; 7 nucleotides align to TRBD1. The CDR3 totals 14 residues. V gave up 5 bases and J gave up 8 bases; unmatched junction bases: 9. The germline V gene encodes CDR1 MGHRA and CDR2 YSYEKL.

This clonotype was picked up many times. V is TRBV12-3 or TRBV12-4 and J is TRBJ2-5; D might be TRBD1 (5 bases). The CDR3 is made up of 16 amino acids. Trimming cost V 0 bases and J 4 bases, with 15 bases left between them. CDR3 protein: CASSLAGRSLGETQYF. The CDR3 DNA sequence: TGTGCCAGCAGTTTAGCGGGGCGGTCGTTGGGAGAGACCCAGTACTTC.

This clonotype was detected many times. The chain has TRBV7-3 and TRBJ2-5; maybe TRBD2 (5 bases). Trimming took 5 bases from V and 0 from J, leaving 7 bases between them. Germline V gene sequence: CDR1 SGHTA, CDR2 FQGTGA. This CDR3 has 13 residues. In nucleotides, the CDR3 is TGTGCCAGCAGCCGAGCGGACCAAGAGACCCAGTACTTC. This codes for CASSRADQETQYF.

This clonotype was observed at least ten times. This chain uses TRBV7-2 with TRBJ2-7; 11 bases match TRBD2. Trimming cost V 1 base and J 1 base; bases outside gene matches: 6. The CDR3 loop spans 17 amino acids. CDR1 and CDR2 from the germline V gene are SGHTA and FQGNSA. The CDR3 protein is CASSLESSGGFSYEQYF. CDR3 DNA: TGTGCCAGCAGCTTAGAGTCTAGCGGGGGGTTTTCCTACGAGCAGTACTTC.

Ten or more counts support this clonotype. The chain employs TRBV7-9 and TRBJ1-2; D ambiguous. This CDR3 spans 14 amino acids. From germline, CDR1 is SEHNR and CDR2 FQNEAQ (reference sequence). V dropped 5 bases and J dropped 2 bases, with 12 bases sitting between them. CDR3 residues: CASSPGGANYGYTF. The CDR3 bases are TGTGCCAGCAGCCCCGGAGGAGCGAACTATGGCTACACCTTC.

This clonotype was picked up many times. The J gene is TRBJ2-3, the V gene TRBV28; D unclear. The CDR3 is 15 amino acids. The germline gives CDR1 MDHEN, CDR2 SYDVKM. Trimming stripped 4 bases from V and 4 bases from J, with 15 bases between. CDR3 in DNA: TGTGCCAGCAGTTCAAGTCTGCCTGCCCCAGATACGCAGTATTTT. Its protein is CASSSSLPAPDTQYF.

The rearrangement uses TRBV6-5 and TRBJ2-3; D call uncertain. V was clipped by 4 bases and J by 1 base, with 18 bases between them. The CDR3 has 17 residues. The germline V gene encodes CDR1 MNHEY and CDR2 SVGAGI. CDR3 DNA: TGTGCCAGCAGTTCCCCTTCGGACCTCCGAGGCACAGATACGCAGTATTTT. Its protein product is CASSSPSDLRGTDTQYF.